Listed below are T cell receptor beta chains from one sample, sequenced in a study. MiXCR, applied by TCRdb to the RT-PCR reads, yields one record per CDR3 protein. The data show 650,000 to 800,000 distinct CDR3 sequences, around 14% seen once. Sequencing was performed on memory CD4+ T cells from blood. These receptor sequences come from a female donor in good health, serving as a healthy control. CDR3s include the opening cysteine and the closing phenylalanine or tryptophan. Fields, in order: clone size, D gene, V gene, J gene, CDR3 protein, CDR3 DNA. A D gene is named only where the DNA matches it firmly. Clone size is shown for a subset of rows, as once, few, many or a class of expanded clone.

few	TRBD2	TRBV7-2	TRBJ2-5	CASTYGGLAGGRPQYF	TGTGCCAGCACCTACGGGGGGTTAGCGGGAGGTCGCCCCCAGTACTTC
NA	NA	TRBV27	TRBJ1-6	CASSFRDFYNSPLHF	TGTGCCAGCAGTTTTCGGGATTTCTATAATTCACCCCTCCACTTT
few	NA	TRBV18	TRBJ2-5	CASSPGPGYQETQYF	TGTGCCAGCTCACCAGGGCCGGGGTACCAAGAGACCCAGTACTTC
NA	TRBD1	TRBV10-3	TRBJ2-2	CAISGSDRGPTGELFF	TGTGCCATCAGTGGCTCGGACAGGGGCCCCACCGGGGAGCTGTTTTTT
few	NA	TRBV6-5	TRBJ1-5	CASTKGQSQPQHF	TGTGCCAGCACCAAAGGTCAGAGTCAGCCCCAGCATTTT
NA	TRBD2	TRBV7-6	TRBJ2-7	CASSWGLAGRGGKYEQYF	TGTGCCAGCAGCTGGGGGCTAGCGGGTCGAGGCGGTAAATACGAGCAGTACTTC
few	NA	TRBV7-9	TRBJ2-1	CAVPLSALFYNEQFF	TGTGCCGTGCCCCTTAGCGCGTTATTTTACAATGAGCAGTTCTTC
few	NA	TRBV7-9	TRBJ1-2	CASSDSDSGLLKGYTF	TGTGCCAGCAGCGACTCGGACTCGGGTCTCCTTAAAGGCTACACCTTC
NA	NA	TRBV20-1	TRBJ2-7	CSARIKGDVSYEQYF	TGCAGTGCTAGAATTAAAGGGGACGTCTCCTACGAGCAGTACTTC
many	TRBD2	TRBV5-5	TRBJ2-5	CASSPRAGGETQYF	TGTGCCAGCAGCCCCAGGGCGGGGGGAGAGACCCAGTACTTC
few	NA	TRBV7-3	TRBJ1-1	CASSLKPGTEAFF	TGTGCCAGCAGCTTAAAACCAGGGACTGAAGCTTTCTTT
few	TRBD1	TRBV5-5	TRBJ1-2	CASSTWIGTGGPANYGYTF	TGTGCCAGCAGCACATGGATCGGGACAGGGGGCCCCGCGAACTATGGCTACACCTTC
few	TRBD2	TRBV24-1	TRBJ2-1	CAIGTSGANEQFF	TGTGCCATTGGGACTAGCGGAGCAAATGAGCAGTTCTTC
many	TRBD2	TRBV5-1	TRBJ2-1	CASSGRTSGGNEQFF	TGCGCCAGCAGCGGCAGGACTAGCGGGGGTAATGAGCAGTTCTTC
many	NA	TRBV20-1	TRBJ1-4	CSAGGGRDEKLFF	TGCAGTGCCGGGGGGGGGCGAGATGAAAAACTGTTTTTT
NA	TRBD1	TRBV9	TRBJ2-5	CASSVGGQGRQETQYF	TGTGCCAGCAGCGTAGGGGGACAGGGAAGGCAAGAGACCCAGTACTTC
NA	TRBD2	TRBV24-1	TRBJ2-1	CATGRAKSSYNEQFF	TGTGCCACCGGGAGGGCGAAAAGCTCCTACAATGAGCAGTTCTTC
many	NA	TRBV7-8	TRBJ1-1	CASSPRDIVAEAFF	TGTGCCAGCAGCCCCCGGGACATTGTCGCTGAAGCTTTCTTT
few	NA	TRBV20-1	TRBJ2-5	CSARDDSQETQYF	TGCAGTGCTAGAGATGATAGCCAAGAGACCCAGTACTTC
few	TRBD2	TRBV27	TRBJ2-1	CASSLSRGTYNEQFF	TGTGCCAGCAGTTTATCGCGGGGGACTTACAATGAGCAGTTCTTC
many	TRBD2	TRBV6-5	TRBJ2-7	CASSRETSGSPYEQYF	TGTGCCAGCAGCCGCGAAACTAGCGGCAGCCCCTACGAGCAGTACTTC
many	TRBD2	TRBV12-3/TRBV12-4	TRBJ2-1	CASTVAGAPYNEQFF	TGTGCCAGCACCGTAGCGGGAGCTCCCTACAATGAGCAGTTCTTC
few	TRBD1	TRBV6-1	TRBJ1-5	CASSRWGDRGTSSNQPQHF	TGTGCCAGCAGTCGGTGGGGGGACAGGGGAACGTCGAGCAATCAGCCCCAGCATTTT
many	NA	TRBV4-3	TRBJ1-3	CASSYTESSGNTIYF	TGCGCCAGCAGCTACACAGAATCCTCTGGAAACACCATATATTTT
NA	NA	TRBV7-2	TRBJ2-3	CASSQRLGGVDTQYF	TGTGCCAGCAGCCAACGACTTGGGGGAGTAGATACGCAGTATTTT
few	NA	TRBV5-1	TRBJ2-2	CASSLQSSDNTGELFF	TGCGCCAGCAGCCTCCAGAGCTCGGACAACACCGGGGAGCTGTTTTTT
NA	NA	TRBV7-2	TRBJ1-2	CASSPRTLDSYGYTF	TGTGCCAGCAGCCCGAGGACACTAGACTCCTATGGCTACACCTTC
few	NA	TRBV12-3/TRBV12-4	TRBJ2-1	CASSWGTDVRSYNEQFF	TGTGCCAGCAGTTGGGGAACCGACGTACGCTCCTACAATGAGCAGTTCTTC
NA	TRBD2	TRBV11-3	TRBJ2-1	CASSLDLSGIGNEQFF	TGTGCCAGCAGCTTAGATCTTAGCGGGATCGGCAATGAGCAGTTCTTC
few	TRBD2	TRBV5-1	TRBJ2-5	CASNFGLAEQETQYF	TGCGCCAGCAACTTCGGACTAGCGGAACAAGAGACCCAGTACTTC
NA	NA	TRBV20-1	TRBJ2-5	CSAASNRQAAETQYF	TGCAGTGCCGCGTCAAATAGACAGGCCGCGGAGACCCAGTACTTC
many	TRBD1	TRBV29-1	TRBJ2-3	CSADPGTASTDTQYF	TGCAGCGCAGACCCCGGGACAGCTAGCACAGATACGCAGTATTTT
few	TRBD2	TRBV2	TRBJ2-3	CAKRRERRTDTQYF	TGTGCCAAGAGGCGGGAGAGAAGGACAGATACGCAGTATTTT
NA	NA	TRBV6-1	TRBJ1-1	CASRTGQYTEAFF	TGTGCCAGCAGAACAGGGCAGTACACTGAAGCTTTCTTT
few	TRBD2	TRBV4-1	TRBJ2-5	CASSQGTSGGASSETQYF	TGCGCCAGCAGCCAAGGAACTAGCGGGGGGGCCTCGAGTGAGACCCAGTACTTC
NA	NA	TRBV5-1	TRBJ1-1	CASSPNPAGKTEAFF	TGCGCCAGCAGCCCCAACCCGGCAGGGAAGACTGAAGCTTTCTTT
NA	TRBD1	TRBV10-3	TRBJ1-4	CAISASGGENEKLFF	TGTGCCATCAGTGCTTCAGGGGGGGAGAATGAAAAACTGTTTTTT
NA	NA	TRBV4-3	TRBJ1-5	CASSPGDVDQPQHF	TGCGCCAGCAGCCCCGGCGATGTTGATCAGCCCCAGCATTTT
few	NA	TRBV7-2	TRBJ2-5	CASSLRQGPGTQYF	TGTGCCAGCAGCTTAAGGCAGGGGCCAGGGACCCAGTACTTC
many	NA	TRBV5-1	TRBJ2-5	CASSAGIRETQYF	TGCGCCAGCTCTGCGGGGATTCGGGAGACCCAGTACTTC
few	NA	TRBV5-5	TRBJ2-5	CASSLTSQGETQYF	TGTGCCAGCAGCCTTACGTCACAGGGAGAGACCCAGTACTTC
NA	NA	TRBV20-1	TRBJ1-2	CSARREAGYGYTF	TGCAGTGCTAGACGGGAGGCCGGCTATGGCTACACCTTC
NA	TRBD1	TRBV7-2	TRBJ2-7	CASSPGTGTAEQYF	TGTGCCAGCAGCCCCGGGACGGGGACAGCGGAGCAGTACTTC
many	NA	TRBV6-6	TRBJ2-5	CASSYSRPPETQYF	TGTGCCAGCAGTTACTCCAGGCCCCCGGAGACCCAGTACTTC
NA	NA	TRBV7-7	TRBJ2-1	CASSLFGLSRYNEQFF	TGTGCTAGCAGCTTATTCGGGCTAAGTCGCTACAATGAGCAGTTCTTC
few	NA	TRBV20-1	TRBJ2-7	CSARDLARTYEQYF	TGCAGTGCTAGGGATCTAGCGCGAACCTACGAGCAGTACTTC
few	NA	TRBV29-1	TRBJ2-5	CSVGWGTETQYF	TGCAGCGTTGGGTGGGGGACGGAGACCCAGTACTTC
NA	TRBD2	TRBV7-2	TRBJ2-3	CASSVGLGTDTQYF	TGTGCCAGCAGCGTAGGACTAGGAACAGATACGCAGTATTTT
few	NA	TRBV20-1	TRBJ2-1	CSANAPGSLEANEQFF	TGCAGTGCTAACGCGCCGGGGAGCCTAGAGGCCAATGAGCAGTTCTTC